These T cell receptor beta chains were read from a single sample in a study of T cell responses to AZD1222 COVID-19 vaccine. Sequenced by immunoSEQ multiplex PCR; TCRdb stores in-frame clones only, minus some. Of approximately 120,000 clones in the sample, approximately 90% are singletons; the top ten hold 12%. Sequencing was performed on peripheral blood, taken on day 0 of AZD1222 vaccination. The source of these receptors is an adult in good health. Both conserved end residues are part of each CDR3. Each record gives: clone size, D gene, J gene, V gene, CDR3 DNA, CDR3 protein. D genes are given only for firm matches. Size tells how often a clone was seen (once, few, many) or the class of an expanded clone, and some rows leave it out.

clone size: -; D gene: -; J gene: TRBJ2-6; V gene: TRBV7-8; CDR3 DNA: TGTGCCAGCAGCTTAAAGTGGCAGGGGCCATCCTCTGGGGCCAACGTCCTGACTTTC; CDR3 protein: CASSLKWQGPSSGANVLTF
clone size: -; D gene: -; J gene: TRBJ1-3; V gene: TRBV28; CDR3 DNA: TGTGCCAGCAGTTTTCCAAGACCTGGCGCTGGAAACACCATATATTTT; CDR3 protein: CASSFPRPGAGNTIYF
clone size: -; D gene: -; J gene: TRBJ2-6; V gene: TRBV7-2; CDR3 DNA: TGTGCCAGCAGCCCAAGCTCTGGGGCCAACGTCCTGACTTTC; CDR3 protein: CASSPSSGANVLTF
clone size: -; D gene: -; J gene: TRBJ1-2; V gene: TRBV5-1; CDR3 DNA: TGCGCCAGCAGCCCTACGGCTAACTATGGCTACACCTTC; CDR3 protein: CASSPTANYGYTF
clone size: few; D gene: -; J gene: TRBJ2-7; V gene: TRBV7-2; CDR3 DNA: TGTGCCAGCAGCTTAGATCCGGGAGCCGAGCAGTACTTC; CDR3 protein: CASSLDPGAEQYF
clone size: -; D gene: TRBD2; J gene: TRBJ2-1; V gene: TRBV27; CDR3 DNA: TGTGCCAGCGTCGGCATTGGCGGGAGGGCCCTCGGCCGCTACAATGAGCAGTTCTTC; CDR3 protein: CASVGIGGRALGRYNEQFF
clone size: -; D gene: -; J gene: TRBJ1-6; V gene: TRBV6-5; CDR3 DNA: TGTGCCAGCAGTTACATAGACCCTAGTAATTCACCCCTCCACTTT; CDR3 protein: CASSYIDPSNSPLHF
clone size: -; D gene: TRBD1; J gene: TRBJ2-5; V gene: TRBV28; CDR3 DNA: TGTGCCAGCAGTTTGGCCGACAGGGGTAAGGAGACCCAGTACTTC; CDR3 protein: CASSLADRGKETQYF
clone size: -; D gene: TRBD1; J gene: TRBJ1-1; V gene: TRBV6-5; CDR3 DNA: TGTGCCAGCAGATCGACAGGGGGAGCTTTCTTT; CDR3 protein: CASRSTGGAFF
clone size: -; D gene: -; J gene: TRBJ1-1; V gene: TRBV6-5; CDR3 DNA: TGTGCCGCCGGAGGAAGTTTAGGCACTGAAGCTTTCTTT; CDR3 protein: CAAGGSLGTEAFF
clone size: -; D gene: -; J gene: TRBJ1-6; V gene: TRBV7-2; CDR3 DNA: TGTGCCAGCAGCTCGCGACAGGCCGGGGTCGTCCACTTT; CDR3 protein: CASSSRQAGVVHF
clone size: -; D gene: -; J gene: TRBJ1-5; V gene: TRBV19; CDR3 DNA: TGTGCCAGTAGTATAGAGGGAAATCAGCCCCAGCATTTT; CDR3 protein: CASSIEGNQPQHF
clone size: once; D gene: TRBD2; J gene: TRBJ2-7; V gene: TRBV7-2; CDR3 DNA: TGTGCCAGCAGCTTAGCGAGACTAGCGACCTACGAGCAGTACTTC; CDR3 protein: CASSLARLATYEQYF
clone size: -; D gene: -; J gene: TRBJ1-6; V gene: TRBV2; CDR3 DNA: TGTGCCAGCGGAGGCAGGCTTTTAAATTCACCCCTCCACTTT; CDR3 protein: CASGGRLLNSPLHF
clone size: once; D gene: TRBD1; J gene: TRBJ1-1; V gene: TRBV25-1; CDR3 DNA: TGTGCCAGCAGTGGGACAGGGGGCCGGTACACTGAAGCTTTCTTT; CDR3 protein: CASSGTGGRYTEAFF
clone size: -; D gene: -; J gene: TRBJ1-2; V gene: TRBV3-1/TRBV3-2; CDR3 DNA: TGTGCCAGCAGCCCCTCCATGGGCAGGTTAAACTATGGCTACACCTTC; CDR3 protein: CASSPSMGRLNYGYTF
clone size: -; D gene: TRBD1; J gene: TRBJ1-1; V gene: TRBV5-1; CDR3 DNA: TGCGCCAGCAGCGTAGGACAGGGGAGGGCGAGCACTGAAGCTTTCTTT; CDR3 protein: CASSVGQGRASTEAFF
clone size: -; D gene: -; J gene: TRBJ1-4; V gene: TRBV30; CDR3 DNA: TGTGCCTGGAGCCGGAACAGGGATAATGAAAAACTGTTTTTT; CDR3 protein: CAWSRNRDNEKLFF
clone size: -; D gene: -; J gene: TRBJ1-2; V gene: TRBV6-6; CDR3 DNA: TGTGCCAGCAGTTACCCGAAGGAAGCTAACTATGGCTACACCTTC; CDR3 protein: CASSYPKEANYGYTF
clone size: -; D gene: -; J gene: TRBJ1-3; V gene: TRBV28; CDR3 DNA: TGTGCCAGCAGTTTCGCTGGAAACACCATATATTTT; CDR3 protein: CASSFAGNTIYF
clone size: -; D gene: TRBD2; J gene: TRBJ2-3; V gene: TRBV2; CDR3 DNA: TGTGCCAGCAGTGAAGCGGGGAATTGGGACTACAACACAGATACGCAGTATTTT; CDR3 protein: CASSEAGNWDYNTDTQYF
clone size: -; D gene: TRBD2; J gene: TRBJ2-5; V gene: TRBV15; CDR3 DNA: TGTGCCACCAGTCGGGAGGGGAAGGAGACCCAGTACTTC; CDR3 protein: CATSREGKETQYF
clone size: -; D gene: -; J gene: TRBJ2-7; V gene: TRBV28; CDR3 DNA: TGTGCCAGCAGTTTAAGGCAGCCCTACGAGCAGTACTTC; CDR3 protein: CASSLRQPYEQYF
clone size: once; D gene: -; J gene: TRBJ2-5; V gene: TRBV14; CDR3 DNA: TGTGCCAGCAGCCAAGAAATCAGGGGAATCCAAGAGACCCAGTACTTC; CDR3 protein: CASSQEIRGIQETQYF
clone size: few; D gene: TRBD1; J gene: TRBJ1-5; V gene: TRBV19; CDR3 DNA: TGTGCCAGTAGTTCCGGGACAGGGGGGGGACAGCCCCAGCATTTT; CDR3 protein: CASSSGTGGGQPQHF
clone size: -; D gene: TRBD2; J gene: TRBJ2-3; V gene: TRBV3-1/TRBV3-2; CDR3 DNA: TGTGCCAGCAGCCAAGTTACTAGCGGGAGCGTTTATTTT; CDR3 protein: CASSQVTSGSVYF
clone size: -; D gene: -; J gene: TRBJ2-5; V gene: TRBV7-9; CDR3 DNA: TGTGCCAGCATGTGGGGGTACCAAGAGACCCAGTACTTC; CDR3 protein: CASMWGYQETQYF
clone size: -; D gene: TRBD2; J gene: TRBJ2-4; V gene: TRBV27; CDR3 DNA: TGTGCCAGCAGTTTATATGGGACTAGCGGGAGCTGGAGAAACATTCAGTACTTC; CDR3 protein: CASSLYGTSGSWRNIQYF
clone size: once; D gene: -; J gene: TRBJ2-1; V gene: TRBV7-9; CDR3 DNA: TGTGCCAGCAGCCCCGCTCTAAACAATGAGCAGTTCTTC; CDR3 protein: CASSPALNNEQFF
clone size: -; D gene: -; J gene: TRBJ2-1; V gene: TRBV19; CDR3 DNA: TGTGCCAGTAGTGGAGGGGAGAGCTACAATGAGCAGTTCTTC; CDR3 protein: CASSGGESYNEQFF
clone size: -; D gene: TRBD1; J gene: TRBJ1-3; V gene: TRBV6-5; CDR3 DNA: TGTGCCAGCATGACCGGACAGGCGGGTGGAAACACCATATATTTT; CDR3 protein: CASMTGQAGGNTIYF
clone size: -; D gene: -; J gene: TRBJ1-5; V gene: TRBV18; CDR3 DNA: TGTGCCAGCTCACCGGCTGGGGGCGGAAATCAGCCCCAGCATTTT; CDR3 protein: CASSPAGGGNQPQHF
clone size: -; D gene: -; J gene: TRBJ1-6; V gene: TRBV18; CDR3 DNA: TGTGCCAGCTCTCACTCGGCCGTGGGGGGAAATTCACCCCTCCACTTT; CDR3 protein: CASSHSAVGGNSPLHF
clone size: -; D gene: TRBD1; J gene: TRBJ2-6; V gene: TRBV28; CDR3 DNA: TGTGCCAGCAGCCCCCCGGGACAGGGCGCTGGGGCCAACGTCCTGACTTTC; CDR3 protein: CASSPPGQGAGANVLTF
clone size: -; D gene: -; J gene: TRBJ1-2; V gene: TRBV7-2; CDR3 DNA: TGTGCCAGCAGCTTAAACCGGGACACCTATGGCTACACCTTC; CDR3 protein: CASSLNRDTYGYTF
clone size: -; D gene: TRBD1; J gene: TRBJ1-2; V gene: TRBV3-1/TRBV3-2; CDR3 DNA: TGTGCCAGCAGCCAAGCCACGACAGGGGGGAACTATGGCTACACCTTC; CDR3 protein: CASSQATTGGNYGYTF
clone size: -; D gene: -; J gene: TRBJ2-1; V gene: TRBV10-3; CDR3 DNA: TGTGCCATCAGTCGGGGGCTAGACAATGAGCAGTTCTTC; CDR3 protein: CAISRGLDNEQFF
clone size: -; D gene: -; J gene: TRBJ2-7; V gene: TRBV6-2/TRBV6-3; CDR3 DNA: TGTGCCAGCGGTTCGGGTCAAAGCTTCTACGAGCAGTACTTC; CDR3 protein: CASGSGQSFYEQYF
clone size: once; D gene: TRBD1; J gene: TRBJ2-7; V gene: TRBV28; CDR3 DNA: TGTGCCAGCAGTTCGGGACAGGGGGCGCGGGAGTACGAGCAGTACTTC; CDR3 protein: CASSSGQGAREYEQYF
clone size: -; D gene: -; J gene: TRBJ2-3; V gene: TRBV19; CDR3 DNA: TGTGCCAGTAGTATGGTGGGCACCACAGATACGCAGTATTTT; CDR3 protein: CASSMVGTTDTQYF
clone size: -; D gene: -; J gene: TRBJ1-6; V gene: TRBV10-3; CDR3 DNA: TGTGCCATCAGAGGGGGACCGTATAATTCACCCCTCCACTTT; CDR3 protein: CAIRGGPYNSPLHF
clone size: few; D gene: -; J gene: TRBJ2-7; V gene: TRBV7-2; CDR3 DNA: TGTGCCAGCAGCTCTTACATGACCTACGAGCAGTACTTC; CDR3 protein: CASSSYMTYEQYF
clone size: -; D gene: TRBD2; J gene: TRBJ2-7; V gene: TRBV28; CDR3 DNA: TGTGCCAGCAGTGGCCCAAGGAGCGGGGAATCCTACGAGCAGTACTTC; CDR3 protein: CASSGPRSGESYEQYF
clone size: -; D gene: TRBD2; J gene: TRBJ2-7; V gene: TRBV28; CDR3 DNA: TGTGCCAGCAGTTTAACGAGCGGGAGGTCACCGCCTGGCGAGCAGTACTTC; CDR3 protein: CASSLTSGRSPPGEQYF
clone size: -; D gene: -; J gene: TRBJ2-7; V gene: TRBV7-9; CDR3 DNA: TGTGCCAGCAGCTTATTGGCCTGGGGGAGCTCCTACGAGCAGTACTTC; CDR3 protein: CASSLLAWGSSYEQYF
clone size: -; D gene: -; J gene: TRBJ1-1; V gene: TRBV2; CDR3 DNA: TGTGCCAGCAGTCCGGGACGCTTGAACACTGAAGCTTTCTTT; CDR3 protein: CASSPGRLNTEAFF
clone size: -; D gene: -; J gene: TRBJ1-4; V gene: TRBV6-2/TRBV6-3; CDR3 DNA: TGTGCCAGCAGTGCCTCGGACTTATTAAATGAAAAACTGTTTTTT; CDR3 protein: CASSASDLLNEKLFF
clone size: -; D gene: -; J gene: TRBJ2-2; V gene: TRBV5-1; CDR3 DNA: TGCGCCAGCAGCTTGGTGGGACTGCAAAACACCGGGGAGCTGTTTTTT; CDR3 protein: CASSLVGLQNTGELFF
clone size: -; D gene: -; J gene: TRBJ2-1; V gene: TRBV5-1; CDR3 DNA: TGCGCCAGCAGCTTGGGGCAGGGCCACAATGAGCAGTTCTTC; CDR3 protein: CASSLGQGHNEQFF
clone size: -; D gene: TRBD1; J gene: TRBJ1-5; V gene: TRBV6-4; CDR3 DNA: TGTGCCAGCAGTGTCCCCCCGGGACAGTCGTATAGCAATCAGCCCCAGCATTTT; CDR3 protein: CASSVPPGQSYSNQPQHF
clone size: -; D gene: -; J gene: TRBJ2-1; V gene: TRBV30; CDR3 DNA: TGTGCCTGGAGCGAAAGACGTTACAATGAGCAGTTCTTC; CDR3 protein: CAWSERRYNEQFF
clone size: -; D gene: TRBD1; J gene: TRBJ1-5; V gene: TRBV9; CDR3 DNA: TGTGCCACCTCAATGACGCGGGACAGACCCCGTCAGCCCCAGCATTTT; CDR3 protein: CATSMTRDRPRQPQHF
clone size: -; D gene: TRBD1; J gene: TRBJ2-7; V gene: TRBV27; CDR3 DNA: TGTGCCAGCGGCCAGGGGGCCTACGAGCAGTACTTC; CDR3 protein: CASGQGAYEQYF
clone size: once; D gene: TRBD1; J gene: TRBJ2-4; V gene: TRBV18; CDR3 DNA: TGTGCCAGCTCACCGCTCGCCAGGACAGGCGCCAAAAACATTCAGTACTTC; CDR3 protein: CASSPLARTGAKNIQYF
clone size: -; D gene: TRBD1; J gene: TRBJ1-1; V gene: TRBV5-4; CDR3 DNA: TGTGCCAGCTCATGGACAGGGGGGAACACTGAAGCTTTCTTT; CDR3 protein: CASSWTGGNTEAFF
clone size: once; D gene: -; J gene: TRBJ1-5; V gene: TRBV19; CDR3 DNA: TGTGCCAGTAGTATAAGAGGACTCGGCGAGCCCCAGCATTTT; CDR3 protein: CASSIRGLGEPQHF
clone size: few; D gene: -; J gene: TRBJ2-5; V gene: TRBV19; CDR3 DNA: TGTGCCAGTAGTCCCAGAGGGGGGCGAACGGAGACCCAGTACTTC; CDR3 protein: CASSPRGGRTETQYF
clone size: -; D gene: TRBD1; J gene: TRBJ1-2; V gene: TRBV7-9; CDR3 DNA: TGTGCCAGCAGCTTAGCTAAAGGACAGGGAGGGTATGGCTACACCTTC; CDR3 protein: CASSLAKGQGGYGYTF
clone size: -; D gene: -; J gene: TRBJ2-2; V gene: TRBV11-2; CDR3 DNA: TGTGCCAGCAGCCTTACGGGACGGCGTTCCTCCGCCGGGGAGCTGTTTTTT; CDR3 protein: CASSLTGRRSSAGELFF
clone size: -; D gene: -; J gene: TRBJ1-5; V gene: TRBV28; CDR3 DNA: TGTGCCAGCAGTTTATTGGGGACGGCCCACCTGGCCCAGCATTTT; CDR3 protein: CASSLLGTAHLAQHF